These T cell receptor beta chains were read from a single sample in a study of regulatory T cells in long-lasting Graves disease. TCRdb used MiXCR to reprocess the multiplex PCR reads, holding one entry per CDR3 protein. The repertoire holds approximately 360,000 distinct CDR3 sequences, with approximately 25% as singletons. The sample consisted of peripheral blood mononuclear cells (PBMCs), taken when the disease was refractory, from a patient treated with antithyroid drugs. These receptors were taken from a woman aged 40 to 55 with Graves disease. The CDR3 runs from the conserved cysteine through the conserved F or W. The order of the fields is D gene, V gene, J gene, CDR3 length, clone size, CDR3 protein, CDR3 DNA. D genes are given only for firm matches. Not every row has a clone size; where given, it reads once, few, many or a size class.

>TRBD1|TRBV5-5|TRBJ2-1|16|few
CASSTGTGGIRDEQFF
TGTGCCAGCAGCACCGGGACAGGGGGAATTCGGGATGAGCAGTTCTTC
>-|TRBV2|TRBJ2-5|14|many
CASSGPLVPETQYF
TGTGCCAGCAGTGGCCCACTAGTCCCGGAGACCCAGTACTTC
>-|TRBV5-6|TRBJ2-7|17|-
CASSLVGGDSSPYEQYF
TGTGCCAGCAGCTTGGTGGGCGGGGACAGTAGTCCCTACGAGCAGTACTTC
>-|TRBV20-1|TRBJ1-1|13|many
CSASFGVNTEAFF
TGCAGTGCTAGTTTTGGGGTGAACACTGAAGCTTTCTTT
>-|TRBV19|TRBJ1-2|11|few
CASTGFYGYTF
TGTGCCTCAACAGGATTCTATGGCTACACCTTC
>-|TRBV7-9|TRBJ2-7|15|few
CASSRPRDPAYEQYF
TGTGCCAGCAGCCGACCACGGGACCCAGCCTACGAGCAGTACTTC
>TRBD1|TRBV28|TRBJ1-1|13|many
CASSPLTGWKAFF
TGTGCCAGCAGTCCCTTGACAGGGTGGAAAGCTTTCTTT
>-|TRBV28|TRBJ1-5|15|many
CASSLWTSGNQPQHF
TGTGCCAGCAGTTTGTGGACCTCGGGCAATCAGCCCCAGCATTTT
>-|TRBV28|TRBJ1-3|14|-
CASETLAKGNTIYF
TGTGCCAGCGAGACCCTCGCCAAGGGAAACACCATATATTTT
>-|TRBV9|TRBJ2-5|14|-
CASSVEGNQETQYF
TGTGCCAGCAGCGTAGAGGGGAACCAAGAGACCCAGTACTTC